Here is one TCR beta chain with its context. Its specificity is unknown. The data belong to a study of long-term antiretroviral therapy in people with HIV. Study summary: The 2015 recommendation for immediate ART came about a decade after the earliest samples.

Study-wide results and caveats: Despite increasing after ART, diversity remained lower than that of transplant donor controls. Absence of data on ART adherence, viral resistance or therapy changes was noted. The clones with expansion before ART were dominant in the repertoire at all time points.

Running of the v3.0 immunoSEQ assay took place at survey level. The table came from immunoSEQ multiplex PCR; TCRdb's copy has only in-frame clones and leaves some out. The sample holds about 43,000 clones; less than 95% are singletons and the top ten take less than 2.5%. V lost 5 bases to trimming and J lost 5 bases, with 15 bases between them. This CDR3 has 14 residues. From germline, CDR1 is SNHLY and CDR2 FYNNEI. The input for sequencing was unsorted PBMCs, taken 9.2 years after starting antiretroviral therapy. The rearrangement joins TRBV2 to TRBJ1-1; D call uncertain. The receptor's source is a man aged 25-40 years with HIV. This CDR3 reads CASSSNLGSTEAFF. The CDR3, as DNA: TGTGCCAGCAGTTCTAACCTTGGGTCGACTGAAGCTTTCTTT. The variable domain in full, with the rest retrieved from reference TRBV2 and TRBJ1-1, is EPEVTQTPSHQVTQMGQEVILRCVPISNHLYFYWYRQILGQKVEFLVSFYNNEISEKSEIFDDQFSVERPDGSNFTLKIRSTKLEDSAMYFCASSSNLGSTEAFFGQGTRLTVV.